The clone carrying this T cell receptor beta chain was observed a handful of times. Its antigen is not known. The CDR3 sequence is 14 residues long. J gave up 5 bases and V 4 bases, and 5 bases lay outside the gene matches. CDR1 is SGHRS, CDR2 YFSETQ, per germline. cDNA synthesis used the whole RNA isolate, giving expressed TCRB sequences. Measured with immunoSEQ multiplex PCR; TCRdb has only the in-frame clones, and not every one. This sample has more than 300,000 clones; around 12% occur once, and the top ten carry 0.0095% to 0.011%. These data belong to a study of beta chain features in type 1 diabetes. Findings of the study overall: Among patients with Type 1 diabetes, TCRB CDR3s were moderately but significantly shorter in every one of the four CD4+ subsets.

Sequencing used naive CD4+ T cells from blood. The chain couples TRBV5-1 to TRBJ2-1; TRBD1 matches at 8 bases. This TCR was sampled from a woman between 18 and 30 years old with type 1 diabetes. Here the CDR3 reads CASSVWTGNNEQFF. The DNA for the CDR3 is TGCGCCAGCAGCGTATGGACAGGGAACAATGAGCAGTTCTTC.